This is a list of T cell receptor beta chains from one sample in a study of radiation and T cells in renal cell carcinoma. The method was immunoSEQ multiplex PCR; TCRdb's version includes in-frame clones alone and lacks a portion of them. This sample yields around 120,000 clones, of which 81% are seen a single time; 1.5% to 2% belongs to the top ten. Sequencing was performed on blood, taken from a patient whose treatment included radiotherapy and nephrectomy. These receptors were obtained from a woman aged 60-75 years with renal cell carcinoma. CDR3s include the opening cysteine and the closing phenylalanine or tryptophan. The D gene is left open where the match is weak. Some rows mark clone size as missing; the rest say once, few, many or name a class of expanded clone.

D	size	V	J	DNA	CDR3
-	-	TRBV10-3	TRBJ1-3	TGTGCCATCACCGGAGGGGGGTTGAGCTCTGGAAACACCATATATTTT	CAITGGGLSSGNTIYF
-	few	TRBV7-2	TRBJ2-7	TGTGCCAGCAGCTCACAGACAGGGAGGTACGAGCAGTACTTC	CASSSQTGRYEQYF
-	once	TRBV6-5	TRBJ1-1	TGTGCCAGCAGTTACGATATCGGGGGCACTGAAGCTTTCTTT	CASSYDIGGTEAFF
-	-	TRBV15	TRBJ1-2	TGTGCCACCAGCGGAGACAAGGCGTTCTATGGCTACACCTTC	CATSGDKAFYGYTF
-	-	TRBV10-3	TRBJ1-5	TGTGCCATCAGTCCGACGGGGGGTAATCAGCCCCAGCATTTT	CAISPTGGNQPQHF
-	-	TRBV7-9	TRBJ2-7	TGTGCCAGCAGCCCCCAAATGTCTGGGGGCTACGAGCAGTACTTC	CASSPQMSGGYEQYF
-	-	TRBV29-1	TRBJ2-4	TGCAGCGTGTGGGCCCGGGGAGCCAAAAACATTCAGTACTTC	CSVWARGAKNIQYF
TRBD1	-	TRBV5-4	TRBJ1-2	TGTGCCAGCAGCCTGCGGGACAGGGCCTATGGCTACACCTTC	CASSLRDRAYGYTF
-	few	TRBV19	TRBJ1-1	TGTGCCAGTATCCCGGGGGGCTTGGGGACTGAAGCTTTCTTT	CASIPGGLGTEAFF
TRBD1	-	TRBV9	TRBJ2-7	TGTGCCAGCAGCCCACAGGGGGTCTACGAGCAGTACTTC	CASSPQGVYEQYF
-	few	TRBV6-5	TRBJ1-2	TGTGCCAGCAGCCCCCCGCCAAGCTATGGCTACACCTTC	CASSPPPSYGYTF
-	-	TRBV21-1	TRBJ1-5	TGTGCCAGCAGCAGGGGGACAGGCCACAATCAGCCCCAGCATTTT	CASSRGTGHNQPQHF
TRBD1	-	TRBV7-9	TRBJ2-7	TGTGCCAGCAGCCCCGGACAGGGCAGATTTCACGAGCAGTACTTC	CASSPGQGRFHEQYF
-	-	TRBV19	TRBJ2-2	TGTGCCAGTAGTTTGGAGGGATGGGCCACCGGGGAGCTGTTTTTT	CASSLEGWATGELFF
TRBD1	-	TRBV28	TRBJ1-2	TGTGCCAGCAGGTCGACAGGGGAATTCTATGGCTACACCTTC	CASRSTGEFYGYTF
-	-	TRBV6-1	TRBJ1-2	TGTGCCAGCACCACGACACCTTACTATGGCTACACCTTC	CASTTTPYYGYTF